This TCR beta chain comes out of a study of blood T cells in healthy people across ages. Whole-study context: With template switching, about one barcoded beta molecule was captured per two T cells. The study, taken as a whole, reports: The authors considered diversity estimates from one million T cells to be underestimates.

Deletions cut 0 bases from V and 0 bases from J, with 7 bases between. The V gene's germline CDR1 is DFQATT and CDR2 SNEGSKA (reference sequence). CDR3 length: 14 amino acids. The sample, approximately 10 milliliters of peripheral blood, was drawn from each donor. This clonotype came up a few times. No antigen is known for it. Primers used in a second PCR of roughly 7 to 12 cycles were a sample-barcoded 5' primer and a J-beta primer mix. Tags on each cDNA molecule came from a template-switch adaptor with 12 random nucleotides. TCRdb re-derived calls from the 5' RACE reads in MiXCR, one entry per CDR3 protein. Of 1.5 million or so distinct CDR3 sequences listed, roughly 40% are singletons.

The specimen was blood. The V gene is TRBV20-1, the J gene TRBJ2-3; no clear D. This TCR came from a woman aged 18-35 years in good health. In nucleotides, the CDR3 is TGCAGTGCTAGAGATCTGGCTAGCACAGATACGCAGTATTTT. Residues: CSARDLASTDTQYF.